Listed below are T cell receptor beta chains from one sample, sequenced in a study of shared clonotypes between healthy human individuals. The table came from immunoSEQ multiplex PCR; TCRdb's copy has only in-frame clones and leaves some out. The table includes about 820,000 clones, 85% to 95% detected once. Sample: naive CD8+ T cells sorted from blood. All receptors come from a man aged 25-40 years in good health. Both conserved end residues are part of each CDR3. The D gene is left open where the match is weak. The listing skips clone size in some rows; elsewhere it reads once, few, many or a size class.

J gene,clone size,D gene,V gene,CDR3 protein,CDR3 DNA
TRBJ2-7,NA,NA,TRBV6-5,CASSSPRVARYEQYF,TGTGCCAGCAGTTCCCCTCGGGTAGCGAGGTACGAGCAGTACTTC
TRBJ2-3,few,TRBD2,TRBV7-9,CASSRTTLAGVTDTQYF,TGTGCCAGCAGCCGTACCACACTAGCGGGAGTCACAGATACGCAGTATTTT
TRBJ2-1,NA,NA,TRBV9,CASSAITHPYNEQFF,TGTGCCAGCAGCGCAATAACTCACCCCTACAATGAGCAGTTCTTC
TRBJ2-1,NA,NA,TRBV2,CASSDTPLRYEQFF,TGTGCCAGCAGTGACACGCCCCTTCGGTATGAGCAGTTCTTC
TRBJ2-7,NA,NA,TRBV7-9,CASSLPPGIGAYEQYF,TGTGCCAGCAGCTTACCCCCAGGTATAGGGGCCTACGAGCAGTACTTC
TRBJ2-3,NA,NA,TRBV5-1,CASSLEATPTSTDTQYF,TGCGCCAGCAGCTTGGAAGCGACACCAACTAGCACAGATACGCAGTATTTT
TRBJ2-1,NA,TRBD2,TRBV7-9,CASSPGEGGRYNEQFF,TGTGCCAGCAGCCCTGGTGAGGGCGGGAGGTACAATGAGCAGTTCTTC
TRBJ2-2,once,NA,TRBV4-1,CASSQDRAEGLRGTGELFF,TGCGCCAGCAGCCAAGATCGGGCGGAGGGGTTACGCGGGACCGGGGAGCTGTTTTTT
TRBJ1-5,NA,TRBD1,TRBV27,CASSLWAGGDQPQHF,TGTGCCAGCAGTTTATGGGCAGGGGGCGATCAGCCCCAGCATTTT
TRBJ2-7,NA,NA,TRBV6-5,CASSYSLTGLYEQYF,TGTGCCAGCAGTTACTCGTTGACCGGACTCTACGAGCAGTACTTC
TRBJ2-1,NA,NA,TRBV28,CASRLDLAGHSYNEQFF,TGTGCCAGCAGACTCGACCTAGCAGGGCACTCCTACAATGAGCAGTTCTTC
TRBJ1-4,few,NA,TRBV27,CASSFHHRLNEKLFF,TGTGCCAGCAGTTTTCACCACAGGCTCAATGAAAAACTGTTTTTT
TRBJ1-2,NA,NA,TRBV9,CASSQEPHGYGYTF,TGTGCCAGCAGCCAGGAGCCTCACGGCTATGGCTACACCTTC
TRBJ2-3,NA,NA,TRBV11-2,CASSLARGGTDTQYF,TGTGCCAGCAGCTTAGCTAGGGGAGGCACAGATACGCAGTATTTT
TRBJ2-3,NA,NA,TRBV14,CASSQDNPDTQYF,TGTGCCAGCAGCCAAGATAACCCAGATACGCAGTATTTT
TRBJ2-2,NA,NA,TRBV6-4,CASKGFTGELFF,TGTGCCAGCAAAGGGTTTACCGGGGAGCTGTTTTTT
TRBJ2-3,NA,NA,TRBV28,CASSLNEDTQYF,TGTGCCAGCAGTTTGAACGAGGATACGCAGTATTTT
TRBJ2-2,NA,NA,TRBV6-5,CASSYGEAANTGELFF,TGTGCCAGCAGTTACGGGGAGGCAGCGAACACCGGGGAGCTGTTTTTT
TRBJ1-2,NA,TRBD1,TRBV15,CATSREGQGNYGYTF,TGTGCCACCAGCAGAGAGGGACAGGGTAACTATGGCTACACCTTC
TRBJ2-7,NA,TRBD1,TRBV4-1,CASSQVGQGSYEQYF,TGCGCCAGCAGCCAAGTTGGACAGGGATCCTACGAGCAGTACTTC
TRBJ2-7,NA,TRBD1,TRBV27,CASRQGQGYHEQYF,TGTGCCAGCAGACAGGGACAGGGGTACCACGAGCAGTACTTC
TRBJ2-1,once,NA,TRBV11-3,CASSLEGGLGENEQFF,TGTGCCAGCAGCTTAGAGGGGGGGCTAGGTGAGAATGAGCAGTTCTTC
TRBJ2-7,once,TRBD2,TRBV11-2,CASSYGLVGEQYF,TGTGCCAGCAGCTACGGACTAGTCGGGGAGCAGTACTTC